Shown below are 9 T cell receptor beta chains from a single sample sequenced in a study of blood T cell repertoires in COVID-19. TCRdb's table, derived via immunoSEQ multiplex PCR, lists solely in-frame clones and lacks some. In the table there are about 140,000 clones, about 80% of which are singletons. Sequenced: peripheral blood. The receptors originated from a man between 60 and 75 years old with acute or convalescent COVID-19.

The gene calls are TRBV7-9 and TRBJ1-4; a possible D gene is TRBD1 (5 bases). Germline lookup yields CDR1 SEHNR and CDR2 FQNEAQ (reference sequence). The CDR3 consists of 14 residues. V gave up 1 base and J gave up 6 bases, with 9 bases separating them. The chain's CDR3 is CASSLGGADEKLFF. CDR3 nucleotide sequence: TGTGCCAGCAGCTTAGGGGGCGCAGATGAAAAACTGTTTTTT.

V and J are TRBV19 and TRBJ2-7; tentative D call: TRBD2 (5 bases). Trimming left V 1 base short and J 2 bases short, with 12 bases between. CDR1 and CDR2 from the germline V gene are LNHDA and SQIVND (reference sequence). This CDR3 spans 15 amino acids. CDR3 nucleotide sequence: TGTGCCAGTAGTATAGCCAGGACTGCAACCTACGAGCAGTACTTC. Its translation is CASSIARTATYEQYF.

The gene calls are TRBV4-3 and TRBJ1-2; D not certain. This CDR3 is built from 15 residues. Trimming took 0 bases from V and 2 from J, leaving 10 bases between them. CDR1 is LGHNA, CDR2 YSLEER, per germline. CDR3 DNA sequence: TGCGCCAGCAGCCAAGATCGCAGTATCAACTATGGCTACACCTTC. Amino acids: CASSQDRSINYGYTF.

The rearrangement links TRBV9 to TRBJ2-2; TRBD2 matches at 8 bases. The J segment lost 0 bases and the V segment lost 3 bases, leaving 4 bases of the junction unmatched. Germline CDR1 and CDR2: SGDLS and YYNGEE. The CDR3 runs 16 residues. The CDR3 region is CASSDRLATNTGELFF. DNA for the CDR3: TGTGCCAGCAGCGATCGACTAGCGACGAACACCGGGGAGCTGTTTTTT. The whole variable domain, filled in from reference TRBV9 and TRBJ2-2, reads DSGVTQTPKHLITATGQRVTLRCSPRSGDLSVYWYQQSLDQGLQFLIQYYNGEERAKGNILERFSAQQFPDLHSELNLSSLELGDSALYFCASSDRLATNTGELFFGEGSRLTVL.

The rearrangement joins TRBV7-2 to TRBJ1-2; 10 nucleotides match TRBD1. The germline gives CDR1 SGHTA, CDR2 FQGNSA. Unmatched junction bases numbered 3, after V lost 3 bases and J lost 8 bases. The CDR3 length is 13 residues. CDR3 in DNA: TGTGCCAGCAGCTTCGGGACAGGGGTAGGCTACACCTTC. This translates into CASSFGTGVGYTF.

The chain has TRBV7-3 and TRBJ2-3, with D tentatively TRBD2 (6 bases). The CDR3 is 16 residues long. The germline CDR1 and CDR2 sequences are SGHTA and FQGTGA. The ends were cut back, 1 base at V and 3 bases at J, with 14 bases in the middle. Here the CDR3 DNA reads TGTGCCAGCAGCTTAAAGGCGGATGCGGGGACAGATACGCAGTATTTT. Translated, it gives CASSLKADAGTDTQYF.

CDR3 DNA sequence: TGTGCCAGCAGCTACCCGGGACAGGGTGGAGAAAAACTGTTTTTT. Residues: CASSYPGQGGEKLFF. The chain couples TRBV5-6 to TRBJ1-4; 9 nucleotides align to TRBD1. Germline V lookup: CDR1 SGHDT, CDR2 YYEEEE. The CDR3 loop spans 15 amino acids. The V gene end was trimmed by 3 bases and the J gene end by 8 bases; junction bases not matched to a gene: 8.

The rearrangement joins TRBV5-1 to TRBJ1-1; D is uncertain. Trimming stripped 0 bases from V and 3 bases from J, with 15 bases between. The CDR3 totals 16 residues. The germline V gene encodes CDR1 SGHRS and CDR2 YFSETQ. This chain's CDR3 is CASSLGGSVSDTEAFF. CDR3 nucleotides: TGCGCCAGCAGCTTGGGAGGGTCCGTGAGTGACACTGAAGCTTTCTTT.

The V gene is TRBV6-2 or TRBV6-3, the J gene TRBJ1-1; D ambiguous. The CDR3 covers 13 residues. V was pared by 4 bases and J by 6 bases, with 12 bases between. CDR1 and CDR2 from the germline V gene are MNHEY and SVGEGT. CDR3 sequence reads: CASSFLLTPEAFF. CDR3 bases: TGTGCCAGCAGTTTCCTCCTGACACCTGAAGCTTTCTTT.